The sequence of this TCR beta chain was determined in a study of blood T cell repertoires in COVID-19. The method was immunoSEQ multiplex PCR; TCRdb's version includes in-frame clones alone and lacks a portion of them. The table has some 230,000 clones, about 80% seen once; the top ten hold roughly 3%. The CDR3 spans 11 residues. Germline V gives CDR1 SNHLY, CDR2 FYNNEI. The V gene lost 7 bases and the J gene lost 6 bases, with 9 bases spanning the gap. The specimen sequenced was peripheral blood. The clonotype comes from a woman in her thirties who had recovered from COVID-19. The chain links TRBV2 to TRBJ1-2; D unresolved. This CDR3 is CASNPTNGYTF. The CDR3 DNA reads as TGTGCCAGCAACCCCACTAATGGCTACACCTTC.